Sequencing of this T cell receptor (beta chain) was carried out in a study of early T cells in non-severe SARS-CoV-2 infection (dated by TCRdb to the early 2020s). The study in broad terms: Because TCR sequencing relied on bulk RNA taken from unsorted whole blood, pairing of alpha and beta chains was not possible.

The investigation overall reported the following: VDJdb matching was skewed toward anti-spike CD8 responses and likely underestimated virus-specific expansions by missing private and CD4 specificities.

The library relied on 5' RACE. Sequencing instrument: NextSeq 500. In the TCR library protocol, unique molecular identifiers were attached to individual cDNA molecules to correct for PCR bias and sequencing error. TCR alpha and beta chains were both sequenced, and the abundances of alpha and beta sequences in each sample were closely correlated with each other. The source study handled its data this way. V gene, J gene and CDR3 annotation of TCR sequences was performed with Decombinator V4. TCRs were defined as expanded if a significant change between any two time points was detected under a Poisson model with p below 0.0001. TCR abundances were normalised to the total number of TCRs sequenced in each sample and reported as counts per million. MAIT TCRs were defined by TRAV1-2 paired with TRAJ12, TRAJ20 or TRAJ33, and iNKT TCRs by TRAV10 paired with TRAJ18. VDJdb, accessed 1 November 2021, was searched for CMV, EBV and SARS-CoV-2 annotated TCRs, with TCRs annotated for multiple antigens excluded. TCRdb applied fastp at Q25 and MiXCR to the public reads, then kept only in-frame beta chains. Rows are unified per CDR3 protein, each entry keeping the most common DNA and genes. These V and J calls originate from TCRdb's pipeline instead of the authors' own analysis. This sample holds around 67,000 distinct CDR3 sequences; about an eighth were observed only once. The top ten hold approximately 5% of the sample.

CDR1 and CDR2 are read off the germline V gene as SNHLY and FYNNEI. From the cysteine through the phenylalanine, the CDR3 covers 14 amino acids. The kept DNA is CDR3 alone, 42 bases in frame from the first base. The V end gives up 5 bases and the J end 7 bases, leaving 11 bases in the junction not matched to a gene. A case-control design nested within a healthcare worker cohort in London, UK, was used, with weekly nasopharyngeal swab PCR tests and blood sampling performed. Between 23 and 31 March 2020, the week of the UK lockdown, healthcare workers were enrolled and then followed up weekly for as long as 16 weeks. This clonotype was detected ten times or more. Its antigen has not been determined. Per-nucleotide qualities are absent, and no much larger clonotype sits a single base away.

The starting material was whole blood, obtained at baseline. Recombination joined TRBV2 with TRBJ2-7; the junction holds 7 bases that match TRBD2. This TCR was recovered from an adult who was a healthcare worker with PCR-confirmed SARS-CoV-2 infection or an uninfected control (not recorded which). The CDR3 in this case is CASSRWTRVDEQYF. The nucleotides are TGTGCCAGCAGTCGCTGGACTAGAGTCGATGAGCAGTACTTC.